What follows are 5 T cell receptor beta chains derived from one specimen sequenced in a study of cytomegalovirus exposure and HLA in healthy donors. Researchers ran the PCR with 60 Vbeta and 13 Jbeta primers. Clones were sequenced by immunoSEQ multiplex PCR, and TCRdb holds only the in-frame ones, with some missing. The sample carries 95,000 to 150,000 clones, around 85% recorded once. Sample: PBMCs. The receptors come from a man aged 18 to 29 in good health and CMV-seropositive.

The rearrangement uses TRBV6-5 and TRBJ2-5; 7 nucleotides match TRBD1. With the DNA end fitting TRBJ2-7 better, the J assignment may be wrong. Germline V gene data show CDR1 as MNHEY and CDR2 as SVGAGI. The CDR3 length is 15 residues. CDR3 nucleotide sequence: TGTGCCAGCAGGACCTACCGGGACAGCTCCTACGAGCAGTACTTC. Translation gives CASRTYRDSSYEQYF.

The chain has TRBV7-2 and TRBJ1-1; no clear D gene. Germline lookup yields CDR1 SGHTA and CDR2 FQGNSA. This CDR3 region has 11 residues. The ends were cut back, 5 bases at V and 8 bases at J, with 9 bases in the middle. CDR3 sequence (DNA): TGTGCCAGCAGCCCACTGTACGAAGCTTTCTTT. Its translation: CASSPLYEAFF.

This rearrangement joins TRBV2 to TRBJ1-3; D may be TRBD1 (6 bases). The germline V gene encodes CDR1 SNHLY and CDR2 FYNNEI. The CDR3 is made up of 17 amino acids. V dropped 2 bases and J dropped 4 bases, with 18 bases sitting between them. This CDR3 is CASSESFRSGTGNTIYF. The CDR3, as DNA: TGTGCCAGCAGTGAATCTTTTCGTTCCGGGACAGGAAACACCATATATTTT.

V usage is TRBV9 and J usage is TRBJ2-6; maybe TRBD2 (5 bases). Germline V gene sequence: CDR1 SGDLS, CDR2 YYNGEE. This CDR3 has 18 residues. The germline V and J ends were trimmed by 8 bases and 0 bases, with 21 bases remaining between them. Here the CDR3 DNA reads TGTGCCAGGGCGGGTGATTTCAGCCGTAGCTCTGGGGCCAACGTCCTGACTTTC. It encodes CARAGDFSRSSGANVLTF. The whole variable domain, filled in from reference TRBV9 and TRBJ2-6, reads DSGVTQTPKHLITATGQRVTLRCSPRSGDLSVYWYQQSLDQGLQFLIQYYNGEERAKGNILERFSAQQFPDLHSELNLSSLELGDSALYFCARAGDFSRSSGANVLTFGAGSRLTVL.

The chain carries TRBV29-1 and TRBJ1-2; the D gene is possibly TRBD1 (5 bases). Trimming stripped 2 bases from V and 0 bases from J, with 10 bases between. Per the germline V gene, CDR1 is SQVTM and CDR2 is ANQGSEA. The CDR3 is 14 amino acids. CDR3 loop: CSVETGVSNYGYTF. The CDR3 coding sequence is TGCAGCGTTGAAACAGGCGTTTCTAACTATGGCTACACCTTC.